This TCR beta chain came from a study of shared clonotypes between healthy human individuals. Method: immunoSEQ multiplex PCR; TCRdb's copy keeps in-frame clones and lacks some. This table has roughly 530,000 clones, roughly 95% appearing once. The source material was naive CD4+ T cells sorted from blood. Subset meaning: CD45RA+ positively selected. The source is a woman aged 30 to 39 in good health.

The CDR3 protein is CASSEDRVNGYTF. The CDR3 DNA reads as TGCGCCAGCAGTGAAGACAGGGTGAATGGCTACACCTTC. The J gene is TRBJ1-2, the V gene TRBV10-2, with 7 bases aligning to TRBD1. The CDR3 loop spans 13 amino acids. The trim removed 3 bases at V and 6 bases at J, leaving 4 bases unmatched. Germline values: CDR1 WSHSY, CDR2 SAAADI.